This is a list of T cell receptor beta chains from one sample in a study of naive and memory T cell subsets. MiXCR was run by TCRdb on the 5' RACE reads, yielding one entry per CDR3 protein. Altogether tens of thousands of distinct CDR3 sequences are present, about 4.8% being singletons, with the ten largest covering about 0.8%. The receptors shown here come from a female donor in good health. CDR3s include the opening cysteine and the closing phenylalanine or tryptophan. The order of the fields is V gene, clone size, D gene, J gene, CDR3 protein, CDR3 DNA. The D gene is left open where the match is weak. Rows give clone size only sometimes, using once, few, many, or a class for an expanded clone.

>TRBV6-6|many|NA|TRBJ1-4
CASSYGSTNEKLFF
TGTGCCAGCAGTTACGGGTCTACTAATGAAAAACTGTTTTTT
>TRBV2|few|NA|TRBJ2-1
CASGQLYNEQFF
TGTGCCAGCGGGCAACTCTACAATGAGCAGTTCTTC
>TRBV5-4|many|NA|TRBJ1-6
CASNAGNSPLHF
TGTGCCAGCAACGCAGGGAACTCACCCCTCCACTTT
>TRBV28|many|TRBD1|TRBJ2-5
CASSHTGGAETQYF
TGTGCCAGCAGTCACACAGGGGGCGCGGAGACCCAGTACTTC
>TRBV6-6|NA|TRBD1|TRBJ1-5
CASRSGSGGVQPQHF
TGTGCCAGCAGATCGGGGTCAGGGGGCGTTCAGCCCCAGCATTTT
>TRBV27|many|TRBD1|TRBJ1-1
CASVSLGQGPLLAFF
TGTGCCAGCGTCTCTTTGGGACAGGGACCTCTTCTAGCTTTCTTT
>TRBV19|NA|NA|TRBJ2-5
CASSIGAGQETQYF
TGTGCCAGTAGTATAGGGGCAGGACAAGAGACCCAGTACTTC
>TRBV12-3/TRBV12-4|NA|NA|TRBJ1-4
CASSFSVGEKLFF
TGTGCCAGCAGTTTTTCGGTGGGCGAAAAACTGTTTTTT
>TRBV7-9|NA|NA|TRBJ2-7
CASSLAGPPYEQYF
TGTGCCAGCAGCTTAGCAGGGCCCCCCTACGAGCAGTACTTC
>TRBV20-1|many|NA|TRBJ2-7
CSARPVDEQYF
TGCAGTGCGAGGCCTGTCGACGAGCAGTACTTC
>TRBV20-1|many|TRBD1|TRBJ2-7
CSAREGQGFYEQYF
TGCAGTGCTAGAGAGGGACAGGGTTTTTACGAGCAGTACTTC
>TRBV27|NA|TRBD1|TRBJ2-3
CASSPRDRGADTQYF
TGTGCCAGCAGCCCGAGGGACAGGGGGGCAGATACGCAGTATTTT
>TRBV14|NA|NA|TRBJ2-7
CASSQEVEQYF
TGTGCCAGCAGCCAAGAGGTCGAGCAGTACTTC
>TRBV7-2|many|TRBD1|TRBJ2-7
CASRFGTDSYEQYF
TGTGCCAGCAGATTTGGGACAGACTCCTACGAGCAGTACTTC
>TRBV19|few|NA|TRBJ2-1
CASKGGAFYNEQFF
TGTGCCAGTAAGGGGGGAGCTTTCTACAATGAGCAGTTCTTC
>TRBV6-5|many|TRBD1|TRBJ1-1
CASSYRDSLNTEAFF
TGTGCCAGCAGTTACCGGGACAGCTTGAACACTGAAGCTTTCTTT
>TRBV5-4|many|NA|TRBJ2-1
CASSLGLSYNEQFF
TGTGCCAGCAGCTTGGGGCTAAGTTACAATGAGCAGTTCTTC
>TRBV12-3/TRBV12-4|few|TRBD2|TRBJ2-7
CASSVGLAVHEQYF
TGTGCCAGCAGTGTCGGACTAGCGGTCCACGAGCAGTACTTC
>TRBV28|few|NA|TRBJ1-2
CASSPPRRHERAGDTF
TGTGCCAGCAGCCCCCCGAGACGTCACGAAAGGGCTGGCGACACCTTC
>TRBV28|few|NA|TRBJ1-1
CASTNRRGRTFF
TGTGCCAGCACCAACCGACGGGGGAGGACTTTCTTT
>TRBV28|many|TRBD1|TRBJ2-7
CASSWDQGALGEQYF
TGTGCCAGCAGTTGGGACCAGGGGGCTTTGGGCGAGCAGTACTTC
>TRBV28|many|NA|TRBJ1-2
CASSFSQGPYGYTF
TGTGCCAGCAGTTTCAGCCAGGGGCCCTATGGCTACACCTTC
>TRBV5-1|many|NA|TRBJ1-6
CASSSGQPYNSPLHF
TGCGCCAGCAGCTCAGGACAGCCTTATAATTCACCCCTCCACTTT
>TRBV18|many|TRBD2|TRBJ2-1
CASSRGPAGAQSSYNEQFF
TGTGCCAGCTCACGGGGTCCAGCGGGAGCCCAGAGCTCCTACAATGAGCAGTTCTTC
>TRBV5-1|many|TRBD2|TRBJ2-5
CASSWGLAGETQYF
TGCGCCAGCAGCTGGGGGTTAGCGGGAGAGACCCAGTACTTC
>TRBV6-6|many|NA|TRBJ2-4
CASRKKSGTLNIQYF
TGTGCCAGCAGAAAAAAGTCCGGGACTCTAAACATTCAGTACTTC
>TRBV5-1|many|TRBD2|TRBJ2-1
CASSLSPASGSFGEQFF
TGCGCCAGCAGCCTCTCACCGGCTAGCGGGAGCTTCGGTGAGCAGTTCTTC
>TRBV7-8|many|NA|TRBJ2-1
CASNLRGEGRSYNEQFF
TGTGCCAGCAACCTAAGGGGGGAGGGCCGTTCCTACAATGAGCAGTTCTTC
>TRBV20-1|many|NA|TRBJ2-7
CSARTGVVYEQYF
TGCAGTGCTAGGACGGGAGTAGTCTACGAGCAGTACTTC
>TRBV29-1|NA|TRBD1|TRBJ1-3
CSVRTGSSGNTIYF
TGCAGCGTAAGGACAGGATCGTCTGGAAACACCATATATTTT
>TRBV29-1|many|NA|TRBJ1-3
CSVRGSGNTIYF
TGCAGCGTAAGGGGTTCTGGAAACACCATATATTTT
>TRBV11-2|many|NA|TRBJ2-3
CASSASTDTQYF
TGTGCCAGCTCAGCTAGCACAGATACGCAGTATTTT
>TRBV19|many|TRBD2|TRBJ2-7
CASSIVASGTYEQYF
TGTGCCAGTAGTATAGTAGCTAGCGGCACCTACGAGCAGTACTTC
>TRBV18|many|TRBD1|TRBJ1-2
CASSPDRGYGYTF
TGTGCCAGCTCACCTGACAGGGGTTATGGCTACACCTTC
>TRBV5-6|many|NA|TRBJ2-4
CASSGGLQLAKNIQYF
TGTGCCAGCAGCGGTGGACTACAACTAGCCAAAAACATTCAGTACTTC
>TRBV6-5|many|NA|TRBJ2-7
CASSDRSYEQYF
TGTGCCAGCAGCGACCGGTCCTACGAGCAGTACTTC